A selection of T cell receptor beta chains follows, all from one sample in a study of T cell responses to AZD1222 COVID-19 vaccine. Sequencing used immunoSEQ multiplex PCR; TCRdb keeps in-frame clones, though not all of them. The sample holds 150,000 or so clones; around 92% are singletons and the top ten take 1.1% to 1.5%. This sample comprised peripheral blood, obtained on day 0 of AZD1222 vaccination. The receptors stem from an adult in good health. Both conserved end residues are part of each CDR3.

V gene | CDR3 protein
TRBV5-1 | CASSLDGHLYQETQYF
TRBV7-2 | CASSFPDRATYEQYF
TRBV7-3 | CASSLDRDQPQHF
TRBV3-1/TRBV3-2 | CASSPQAGRGGFDEQFF
TRBV25-1 | CASSEAGAGNTIYF
TRBV7-9 | CASSLKGGSTYGYTF
TRBV18 | CASSNTGGVNEKLFF
TRBV18 | CASSPLGSYEQYF
TRBV30 | CAWVGGQAYNEQFF
TRBV12-3/TRBV12-4 | CASSFGTEAFF
TRBV27 | CASSSRPGTGDTEAFF
TRBV6-5 | CASSFRDAALAKLFF
TRBV29-1 | CSVAGVGEKLFF
TRBV7-9 | CASSLDGNDQPQHF
TRBV30 | CAWLTARGNYGYTF
TRBV28 | CASSFAGAGNTEAFF
TRBV2 | CASSETPDTQYF